Listed here are 31 T cell receptor beta chains from one sample, sequenced in a study of regulatory T cells in long-lasting Graves disease. Time point: newly diagnosed GD, antithyroid drugs for less than 3 months. PBMC-extracted RNA yielded the TCR library. Arm-PCR of CDR3 regions and iRepertoire HTBI primers were the basis on which TCR beta libraries were built. TCRdb re-called the multiplex PCR reads with MiXCR, one entry per CDR3 protein. The table has hundreds of thousands of distinct CDR3 sequences, approximately 15% seen once. The same data also contributed to another study, on T cells in Graves' hyperthyroidism and ophthalmopathy.

The sample in question was peripheral blood mononuclear cells (PBMCs), obtained at new diagnosis, from a patient treated with antithyroid drugs. These receptors were taken from a man between 25 and 39 years old with Graves disease.

The chain links TRBV7-9 to TRBJ2-1, with D uncertain. V gave up 7 bases and J gave up 10 bases, with 17 bases separating them. The CDR3 loop spans 13 amino acids. The germline V gene encodes CDR1 SEHNR and CDR2 FQNEAQ (reference sequence). CDR3 sequence reads: CASIESLPGEQFF. DNA for the CDR3: TGTGCCAGCATAGAGAGCCTCCCCGGGGAGCAGTTCTTC.

The CDR3 bases are TGTGCCAGCAGCCCCGTCTTAGGACAGAGTCGGGAGACCCAGTACTTC. Its translation: CASSPVLGQSRETQYF. The chain employs TRBV9 and TRBJ2-5, with a weak D call TRBD1 (6 bases). Germline values: CDR1 SGDLS, CDR2 YYNGEE. The CDR3 runs to 16 residues. V lost 4 bases and J lost 5, with 21 bases in between.

This clonotype was picked up one time. A clone one base away is much larger, so this may be a read error. The chain uses TRBV3-1 and TRBJ2-7; D may be TRBD1 (5 bases). The CDR3 spans 13 residues. Per germline, CDR1 LGHDT and CDR2 YNNKEL (reference sequence). The CDR3 protein is CVSSLDRFYEQYF. The DNA of the CDR3 is TGTGTCAGCAGCCTAGACAGATTTTACGAGCAGTACTTC.

The J gene is TRBJ2-1, the V gene TRBV6-2 or TRBV6-3, with a weak D call TRBD2 (7 bases). Germline V gives CDR1 MNHEY, CDR2 SVGEGT. The CDR3 runs 19 residues. Between the trimmed V and J ends, which lost 6 bases and 0 bases, there was a span of 24 bases. The CDR3 bases are TGTGCCAGCAGGCGCCAGGGGAGACTAAGCGGGAACTCCTACAATGAGCAGTTCTTC. Translation: CASRRQGRLSGNSYNEQFF.

This clonotype occurred a few times. The V gene is TRBV30, the J gene TRBJ2-3; 9 nucleotides match TRBD1. The V gene end was trimmed by 2 bases and the J gene end by 3 bases; junction bases not matched to a gene: 6. This CDR3 comprises 15 residues. Germline CDR1 and CDR2: GTSNPN and SVGIG (reference sequence). The CDR3 protein is CAWSRAGQGTDTQYF. The DNA of the CDR3 is TGTGCCTGGAGTCGGGCCGGACAGGGGACAGATACGCAGTATTTT. Using reference TRBV30 and TRBJ2-3 for the parts outside the CDR3, the full variable domain is SQTIHQWPATLVQPVGSPLSLECTVEGTSNPNLYWYRQAAGRGLQLLFYSVGIGQISSEVPQNLSASRPQDRQFILSSKKLLLSDSGFYLCAWSRAGQGTDTQYFGPGTRLTVL.

The chain links TRBV9 to TRBJ2-5; no definite D call. The CDR3 is 14 amino acids. The germline V gene encodes CDR1 SGDLS and CDR2 YYNGEE. Trimming shortened V by 0 bases and J by 1 base, and 7 bases separated the two germline ends. The DNA for the CDR3 is TGTGCCAGCAGCGTAGGATGGGCCCAAGAGACCCAGTACTTC. Translated: CASSVGWAQETQYF.

The CDR3 DNA reads TGTGCTACGAGCGGACCAGGGTCATTAAGGAGCACCGGGGAGCTGTTTTTT. This encodes CATSGPGSLRSTGELFF. The J gene is TRBJ2-2, the V gene TRBV10-3; D may correspond to TRBD1 or TRBD2 (5 bases each). Looked up from germline, CDR1 is ENHRY and CDR2 is SYGVKD. The CDR3 has 17 amino acids.

J is TRBJ2-1 and V is TRBV6-2 or TRBV6-3; perhaps TRBD2 as D (6 bases). The CDR3 runs to 16 residues. In germline, CDR1 is MNHEY, CDR2 SVGEGT. Trimming left V 5 bases short and J 8 bases short, with 22 bases between. DNA of the CDR3: TGTGCCAGCAGTCCGTCTGGAGGGCCAAATAGCTATGAGCAGTTCTTC. This gives the protein CASSPSGGPNSYEQFF.

Concerning this clonotype: It differs at one base from a far larger clone, so likely a read error. The chain uses TRBV11-2 and TRBJ2-1; D not certain. Germline V gene lookup returns CDR1 SGHAT and CDR2 FQNNGV. This CDR3 region has 15 residues. The V end was cut by 5 bases, the J end by 8 bases, with 19 bases between. Here the CDR3 reads CASSIEGRLGYEQFF. DNA for the CDR3: TGTGCCAGCAGCATTGAAGGCAGGTTAGGCTATGAGCAGTTCTTC.

This clonotype was recorded at least ten times. J is TRBJ2-7 and V is TRBV27; 10 nucleotides agree with TRBD2. V was clipped by 10 bases and J by 1 base; unmatched bases: 7. The CDR3 is 14 amino acids. In germline, CDR1 is MNHEY, CDR2 SMNVEV (reference sequence). CDR3 in amino acids: CATAGTSASYEQYF. In nucleotides, the CDR3 is TGTGCCACCGCCGGGACTAGCGCGTCCTACGAGCAGTACTTC.

This clonotype was found many times. The J gene is TRBJ1-2, the V gene TRBV6-1; maybe TRBD1 (5 bases). The V and J ends lost 6 bases and 0 bases respectively, with 17 bases between them. The CDR3 runs 16 residues. CDR1 is MNHNS, CDR2 SASEGT, per germline. The CDR3 sequence is CASRPGRRGTNYGYTF. In DNA, the CDR3 is TGTGCCAGCAGACCGGGACGGCGGGGAACTAACTATGGCTACACCTTC.

This clonotype was observed many times. This chain uses TRBV10-1 with TRBJ1-1; D is undetermined. CDR3 length equals 14 residues. CDR1 WNHNN and CDR2 SYGVQD come from the germline V gene (reference sequence). V shed 2 bases and J shed 4 bases, with 11 bases lying between them. The CDR3 protein is CASSEGLRSTEAFF. Here the CDR3 DNA reads TGCGCCAGCAGTGAGGGACTTAGGAGCACTGAAGCTTTCTTT.

The J gene is TRBJ1-1, the V gene TRBV5-1, with a tentative D call TRBD1 (5 bases). The germline V gene has CDR1 SGHRS and CDR2 YFSETQ. V was shortened by 0 bases and J by 4 bases, with 10 bases between the two germline ends. This CDR3 has 14 amino acids. For the CDR3, the DNA is TGCGCCAGCAGCTTGGATGGGGGAGGCACTGAAGCTTTCTTT. It encodes CASSLDGGGTEAFF.

The rearrangement uses TRBV5-5 and TRBJ2-2; D remains unclear. V lost 0 bases, J lost 7 bases, and 7 bases lay in between. The length of the CDR3 is 13 residues. Germline V gives CDR1 SGHKS, CDR2 YYEKEE (reference sequence). CDR3 sequence reads: CASSLDFGGELFF. CDR3 sequence (DNA): TGTGCCAGCAGCTTGGATTTTGGCGGGGAGCTGTTTTTT.

The chain carries TRBV7-2 and TRBJ1-2; D is undetermined. V shed 1 base and J shed 4 bases, with 19 bases lying between them. Germline V gene sequence: CDR1 SGHTA, CDR2 FQGNSA. This CDR3 comprises 17 residues. Written as DNA, the CDR3 is TGTGCCAGCAGCTTAGATCTGGTGCGGACGGCGCCCTATGGCTACACCTTC. This translates into CASSLDLVRTAPYGYTF.

Many counts were recorded for this clonotype. The rearrangement joins TRBV5-1 to TRBJ2-2, with TRBD2 as a possible D gene (6 bases). This CDR3 is 16 amino acids long. Trimming removed 3 bases from V and 0 bases from J, with 12 bases in between. CDR1 and CDR2 (germline): SGHRS, YFSETQ. The CDR3 reads CASSWAGPANTGELFF. Written as DNA, the CDR3 is TGCGCCAGCAGCTGGGCGGGACCGGCGAACACCGGGGAGCTGTTTTTT. The full variable domain, completed using reference TRBV5-1 and TRBJ2-2, is KAGVTQTPRYLIKTRGQQVTLSCSPISGHRSVSWYQQTPGQGLQFLFEYFSETQRNKGNFPGRFSGRQFSNSRSEMNVSTLELGDSALYLCASSWAGPANTGELFFGEGSRLTVL.

This clonotype has a count of ten or more. The chain recombines TRBV24-1 with TRBJ2-7, with TRBD2 matching 9 bases. The CDR3 contains 18 residues. Germline V CDR1 and CDR2: KGHDR, SFDVKD. V lost 1 base to trimming and J lost 7 bases; unmatched junction nucleotides: 16. The CDR3 nucleotides read TGTGCCACCAGTGATTTTATTTGTTTAGCGGGAGCCCATCTGGAGCAGTACTTC. It translates to CATSDFICLAGAHLEQYF.

This clonotype was counted many times. The V and J genes are TRBV30 and TRBJ1-2; TRBD1 matches 7 bases. V was clipped by 4 bases and J by 1 base; unmatched bases: 0. CDR1 is GTSNPN, CDR2 SVGIG, per germline (reference sequence). The CDR3 sequence is 12 residues long. This chain's CDR3 is CAWTGGNYGYTF. CDR3 in DNA: TGTGCCTGGACAGGGGGTAACTATGGCTACACCTTC. Based on the CDR3 plus reference TRBV30 and TRBJ1-2, the full variable domain is SQTIHQWPATLVQPVGSPLSLECTVEGTSNPNLYWYRQAAGRGLQLLFYSVGIGQISSEVPQNLSASRPQDRQFILSSKKLLLSDSGFYLCAWTGGNYGYTFGSGTRLTVV.

This clonotype was recorded at least ten times. The rearrangement joins TRBV12-5 to TRBJ2-5; possibly TRBD1 or TRBD2 for D (5 bases each). The germline gives CDR1 LGHNT, CDR2 FRNRAP. The CDR3 sequence is 13 residues long. The V end was cut by 6 bases, the J end by 1 base, with 9 bases between. The CDR3 loop reads CASGPGTQETQYF. The CDR3 nucleotides read TGTGCTAGTGGCCCCGGGACCCAAGAGACCCAGTACTTC.

This clonotype was detected once. A much larger clone differs by one base, so this may be a read error. This rearrangement joins TRBV11-2 to TRBJ2-1; tentative D call: TRBD2 (5 bases). The V end lost 5 bases, the J end lost 4 bases, and 21 bases lay between the germline ends. This CDR3 region has 17 residues. Per germline, CDR1 SGHAT and CDR2 FQNNGV. As DNA, the CDR3 is TGTGCCAGCAGCGCCCATTCCTGGACTTTATATTACAATGAGCAGTTCTTC. The encoded protein is CASSAHSWTLYYNEQFF.

On this clonotype: Sequence at one end of the junction differs from germline and may be a read error. The genes are TRBV5-6 and TRBJ2-7, with a tentative D call TRBD2 (6 bases). The germline V gene has CDR1 SGHDT and CDR2 YYEEEE. CDR3 length equals 16 residues. The CDR3 DNA sequence: TGTGCCAGCAGCTTGTATTTCCCCGGGAGCTCCTACGAGCAGCACTTC. Translation gives CASSLYFPGSSYEQHF.

This clonotype was seen many times. The rearrangement joins TRBV5-1 to TRBJ2-7; possibly TRBD1 or TRBD2 for D (5 bases each). Trimming removed 0 bases from V and 1 base from J, with 8 bases in between. Germline V gene sequence: CDR1 SGHRS, CDR2 YFSETQ. This CDR3 is 14 amino acids long. The CDR3 nucleotides read TGCGCCAGCAGCTTGGCCGAGGGGTCCTACGAGCAGTACTTC. It translates to CASSLAEGSYEQYF.

This clonotype was found once. A single base is all that separates this from a far larger clone, so a read error is likely. This chain uses TRBV20-1 with TRBJ2-7, with TRBD2 identical over 7 bases. The CDR3 length is 14 residues. The germline V gene encodes CDR1 DFQATT and CDR2 SNEGSKA (reference sequence). For the CDR3, the DNA is TGCAGTGCTAGTGATGAAAGGGGAGGGAATGAGCAGTCCTTC. Its translation is CSASDERGGNEQSF.

This clonotype was seen many times. This chain links TRBV2 with TRBJ2-2; 7 nucleotides line up with TRBD2. Germline-derived CDR1 and CDR2 are SNHLY and FYNNEI. The V gene end was trimmed by 7 bases and the J gene end by 7 bases; junction bases not matched to a gene: 9. The CDR3 contains 14 residues. The CDR3 protein is CASKSEREVGELFF. DNA for the CDR3: TGTGCCAGCAAGTCCGAACGGGAGGTCGGGGAGCTGTTTTTT.

This clonotype was found many times. The chain is built from TRBV12-3 or TRBV12-4 and TRBJ2-5; D is uncertain. This CDR3 spans 13 amino acids. V was pared by 4 bases and J by 3 bases, with 9 bases between. The CDR3 nucleotides read TGTGCCAGCAGTTCATCGGCCAAAGAGACCCAGTACTTC. Translation: CASSSSAKETQYF.

This clonotype occurred many times. V usage is TRBV12-3 or TRBV12-4 and J usage is TRBJ2-1, with a possible D match to TRBD2 (6 bases). V was pared by 3 bases and J by 6 bases, with 18 bases between. This CDR3 is built from 16 residues. The CDR3 loop is CASSFFRLDLSNEQFF. In nucleotides, the CDR3 is TGTGCCAGCAGTTTCTTCCGACTAGATCTCTCCAATGAGCAGTTCTTC.

The V call is TRBV2, the J call TRBJ2-5, with 8 bases that match TRBD1. The V gene's germline CDR1 is SNHLY and CDR2 FYNNEI. The CDR3 sequence is 15 residues long. The trim removed 8 bases at V and 5 bases at J, leaving 13 bases unmatched. The CDR3 protein is CASSGGLTDGETQYF. CDR3 sequence (DNA): TGTGCCAGCTCAGGGGGCCTCACGGATGGGGAGACCCAGTACTTC. The full variable domain, its missing parts supplied by reference TRBV2 and TRBJ2-5, is EPEVTQTPSHQVTQMGQEVILRCVPISNHLYFYWYRQILGQKVEFLVSFYNNEISEKSEIFDDQFSVERPDGSNFTLKIRSTKLEDSAMYFCASSGGLTDGETQYFGPGTRLLVL.

The V and J genes are TRBV6-2 or TRBV6-3 and TRBJ2-1; perhaps TRBD1 as D (6 bases). The CDR3 is made up of 13 amino acids. V lost 2 bases, J lost 9 bases, and 11 bases lay in between. Germline values: CDR1 MNHEY, CDR2 SVGEGT. The CDR3 loop reads CASSYTQQGEQFF. CDR3 DNA sequence: TGTGCCAGCAGTTACACGCAACAGGGTGAGCAGTTCTTC.

J is TRBJ1-2 and V is TRBV18, with D possibly being TRBD1 (6 bases). V was clipped by 3 bases and J by 3 bases, with 14 bases between them. This CDR3 contains 15 residues. Germline V gives CDR1 KGHSH, CDR2 LQKENI. The CDR3 loop is CASSPAGARDYGYTF. CDR3 DNA sequence: TGTGCCAGCTCACCCGCGGGGGCCAGAGACTATGGCTACACCTTC. Drawing the rest from reference TRBV18 and TRBJ1-2, the complete variable domain is NAGVMQNPRHLVRRRGQEARLRCSPMKGHSHVYWYRQLPEEGLKFMVYLQKENIIDESGMPKERFSAEFPKEGPSILRIQQVVRGDSAAYFCASSPAGARDYGYTFGSGTRLTVV.

The chain uses TRBV27 and TRBJ2-1; TRBD2 matches 7 bases. The germline CDR1 and CDR2 sequences are MNHEY and SMNVEV (reference sequence). V was clipped by 5 bases and J by 10 bases; unmatched bases: 8. The CDR3 has 13 amino acids. The CDR3 DNA follows: TGTGCCAGCAGTCCGCCGGGGGGATACGAGCAGTTCTTC. Translation gives CASSPPGGYEQFF.

This clonotype has ten or more counts. The rearrangement joins TRBV12-3 or TRBV12-4 to TRBJ2-5, with 10 bases fitting TRBD2. The CDR3 extends over 13 amino acids. Trimming took 5 bases from V and 7 from J; bases not matched to a gene: 4. The CDR3 loop reads CASSPAGGGTQYF. In DNA form, the CDR3 reads TGTGCCAGCAGTCCAGCGGGAGGGGGGACCCAGTACTTC.